Listed here is a single TCR beta chain. Its antigen remains unknown. Data came from immunoSEQ multiplex PCR; TCRdb stores just in-frame clones and leaves some out. The repertoire holds about 300,000 clones, with roughly 70% as singletons. The data originate from a study of shared clonotypes between healthy human individuals. Broader study findings: Non-shared clonotypes displayed generation probabilities falling below those of clonotypes present in all four donors. Sampling involved blood alone; tissue repertoires likely differ. Estimated richness was generally greater in naive than memory subsets.

The CDR3 spans 15 residues. Germline CDR1 and CDR2: KGHSH and LQKENI. Trimming left V 5 bases short and J 0 bases short, with 11 bases between. The sequence was obtained from a man aged 25-40 years in good health. This rearrangement joins TRBV18 to TRBJ2-1; the D gene is possibly TRBD2 (5 bases). Sequenced input: memory CD4+ T cells sorted from blood. Documented subset: CD45RA-negative fraction. This CDR3 is CASSTQRSSYNEQFF. CDR3 DNA sequence: TGTGCCAGCTCAACCCAGCGGAGCTCCTACAATGAGCAGTTCTTC.